These T cell receptor beta chains were read from a single sample in a study of beta chain features in type 1 diabetes. Only in-frame clones appear in the TCRdb table, and some are missing; sequencing was by immunoSEQ multiplex PCR. The data contain 200,000 to 300,000 clones, around a quarter of them seen just once; the ten biggest clones take up 3.5% to 4%. Sequencing was carried out using central memory CD4+ T cells from blood. The receptors come from a man between 25 and 39 years old in good health. CDR3s include the opening cysteine and the closing phenylalanine or tryptophan. D genes are given only for firm matches. Clone size, where shown, is once, few, many, or a class for clones that have expanded.

12	TRBV14	once	TRBJ2-7	.	TGTGCCAGCAGCCACTCCATAAGCGAGCAGTACTTC	CASSHSISEQYF
15	TRBV28	few	TRBJ2-1	.	TGTGCCAGCAGTCCCCCCGGGACACTCAACAATGAGCAGTTCTTC	CASSPPGTLNNEQFF
13	TRBV5-6	.	TRBJ2-7	.	TGTGCCAGCAGCCCCCGTAGTCAGCACGAGCAGTACTTC	CASSPRSQHEQYF
12	TRBV29-1	few	TRBJ2-7	.	TGCAGCGTTGAAGGGGGAGTGGGCGAGCAGTACTTC	CSVEGGVGEQYF
15	TRBV19	.	TRBJ2-7	TRBD2	TGTGCCAGTAGTATAGGCGGTAGCGGGGGCGCGCAGCAGTACTTC	CASSIGGSGGAQQYF
16	TRBV5-6	.	TRBJ2-5	.	TGTGCCAGCAGCACCAGGGTAGGGCGTGGAGGGGAGACCCAGTACTTC	CASSTRVGRGGETQYF
12	TRBV29-1	few	TRBJ1-1	.	TGCAGCGTTGACTCAGGGAACACTGAAGCTTTCTTT	CSVDSGNTEAFF
13	TRBV19	few	TRBJ2-3	.	TGTGCCAGTAGTAACGGAGGGGGAGATACGCAGTATTTT	CASSNGGGDTQYF
14	TRBV19	few	TRBJ2-1	.	TGTGCCAGTAGTATCGCCCTAGCGTACAATGAGCAGTTCTTC	CASSIALAYNEQFF
13	TRBV7-2	.	TRBJ1-2	TRBD1	TGTGCCAGCACCCTGGACAGGTCGATAGGCTACACCTTC	CASTLDRSIGYTF
14	TRBV7-2	.	TRBJ2-2	.	TGTGCCAGCAGCTTAGGACGGGACACCGGGGAGCTGTTTTTT	CASSLGRDTGELFF
11	TRBV7-6	.	TRBJ2-3	.	TGTGCCAGTTGCTACACAGATACGCAGTATTTT	CASCYTDTQYF
14	TRBV7-2	few	TRBJ2-1	.	TGTGCCAGCAGCTTCAGCGGGCGATACAATGAGCAGTTCTTC	CASSFSGRYNEQFF
14	TRBV9	.	TRBJ2-3	.	TGTGCCAGCAGCGCCCTGCTGGGCACAGATACGCAGTATTTT	CASSALLGTDTQYF
16	TRBV9	.	TRBJ2-3	TRBD2	TGTGCCAGCAGCGTAGCAATAGCGGGTCTCACAGATACGCAGTATTTT	CASSVAIAGLTDTQYF
15	TRBV7-2	.	TRBJ1-1	TRBD1	TGTGCCAGCAGCTTAGGGGACAGCCTTTACACTGAAGCTTTCTTT	CASSLGDSLYTEAFF
15	TRBV7-2	few	TRBJ2-7	TRBD2	TGTGCCAGCAGCCCAATGGGACTAGCGATCTACGAGCAGTACTTC	CASSPMGLAIYEQYF
15	TRBV25-1	many	TRBJ1-6	TRBD1	TGTGCCAGCAGTGCGATAACAGGGGAAAATTCACCCCTCCACTTT	CASSAITGENSPLHF
13	TRBV29-1	.	TRBJ1-2	TRBD1	TGCAGCGCCAGGACAGGGGGCGACTATGGCTACACCTTC	CSARTGGDYGYTF
13	TRBV10-1	.	TRBJ2-7	.	TGCGCCAGCAGTGGGCATCAGGGCCACGAGCAGTACTTC	CASSGHQGHEQYF
14	TRBV15	.	TRBJ2-7	.	TGTGCCACCAGCAGAGGGGATACTCTTTACGAGCAGTACTTC	CATSRGDTLYEQYF
11	TRBV6-6	few	TRBJ2-5	.	TGTGCCAGCAAGTATGGAGAGACCCAGTACTTC	CASKYGETQYF
15	TRBV5-1	.	TRBJ2-7	.	TGCGCCAGCAGCTTGGTGGCTTCCGAAGGTTACGAGCAGTACTTC	CASSLVASEGYEQYF
17	TRBV7-6	few	TRBJ2-3	.	TGTGCCAGCAGTCGATTTGGGGCGGAGGTATATGGGGGTACGCAGTATTTT	CASSRFGAEVYGGTQYF
15	TRBV30	few	TRBJ1-6	.	TGTGCCTGGAGTGCTCTTGGCCAGTTTAATTCACCCCTCCACTTT	CAWSALGQFNSPLHF
15	TRBV7-8	few	TRBJ2-1	.	TGTGCCAGCAGCTTAGTTGAGGGGGCCTACAATGAGCAGTTCTTC	CASSLVEGAYNEQFF
12	TRBV2	.	TRBJ2-7	.	TGTGCCAGCAGTGGGACTTTATACGAGCAGTACTTC	CASSGTLYEQYF
13	TRBV29-1	few	TRBJ2-5	TRBD1	TGCAGCCTCCGGACAGGGGCGGGCGAGACCCAGTACTTC	CSLRTGAGETQYF
17	TRBV5-1	.	TRBJ2-7	.	TGCGCCAGCAGCTTGGGACAGTTAGGCCCGATCTCCTACGAGCAGTACTTC	CASSLGQLGPISYEQYF
12	TRBV6-5	few	TRBJ2-7	.	TGTGCCAGCTGGGCAGGGAAAGGTGAGCAGTACTTC	CASWAGKGEQYF
15	TRBV9	.	TRBJ2-3	.	TGTGCCAGCAGCGTAGACCAGACAGAGACAGATACGCAGTATTTT	CASSVDQTETDTQYF
16	TRBV14	.	TRBJ2-5	TRBD1	TGTGCCAGCAGCCAAGCCCGACAGGGGGCCAGAGAGACCCAGTACTTC	CASSQARQGARETQYF
16	TRBV4-2	.	TRBJ2-3	TRBD2	TGTGCCAGCAGCCAATGGCGGGGGGCATTCACAGATACGCAGTATTTT	CASSQWRGAFTDTQYF
16	TRBV30	.	TRBJ2-1	.	TGTGCCTGGAGTGGCAACAGGCAACGTGGTTTGAATGAGCAGTTCTTC	CAWSGNRQRGLNEQFF
12	TRBV6-1	.	TRBJ1-1	.	TGTGCCAGCAGCTTAAGCGGTACTGAAGCTTTCTTT	CASSLSGTEAFF
13	TRBV5-6	few	TRBJ2-3	.	TGTGCCAGCAGACCGATAGGGGCAGATACGCAGTATTTT	CASRPIGADTQYF
16	TRBV14	many	TRBJ2-3	.	TGTGCCAGCAGCCAAGATATAGTACGGATCACAGATACGCAGTATTTT	CASSQDIVRITDTQYF
19	TRBV5-4	few	TRBJ1-4	.	TGTGCCAGCCGGCGGGGGGTCCGGGACGTACCAACAACTAATGAAAAACTGTTTTTT	CASRRGVRDVPTTNEKLFF
15	TRBV6-5	.	TRBJ1-3	.	TGTGCCAGCAGTATCGAGGGGAGCTCTGGAAACACCATATATTTT	CASSIEGSSGNTIYF
18	TRBV29-1	few	TRBJ2-3	.	TGCAGCGTTGAAGATGACCACGGGTGGGGGCTCAGCACAGATACGCAGTATTTT	CSVEDDHGWGLSTDTQYF
15	TRBV13	.	TRBJ2-5	.	TGTGCCAGCAGCTTCCGGACGGAAATACAAGAGACCCAGTACTTC	CASSFRTEIQETQYF
12	TRBV6-4	many	TRBJ2-7	.	TGTGCCAGCAGCCCCATACCCTACGAGCAGTACTTC	CASSPIPYEQYF
15	TRBV27	few	TRBJ2-7	.	TGTGCCAGCAGGGGGGGGGCGGGGCTTACGAGAGAGCAGTACTTC	CASRGGAGLTREQYF
13	TRBV4-2	.	TRBJ2-7	.	TGTGCCAGCAGCCAACCCCAGGCCTACGAGCAGTACTTC	CASSQPQAYEQYF
15	TRBV6-6	.	TRBJ1-2	.	TGTGCCAGCACCACTGGGGGCAGGCTAAACTATGGCTACACCTTC	CASTTGGRLNYGYTF
13	TRBV25-1	.	TRBJ2-5	.	TGTGCCAGCAGTTATCGGACCGGAGAGACCCAGTACTTC	CASSYRTGETQYF
15	TRBV16	many	TRBJ1-4	.	TGTGCCAGCAGCCAATCCCGGGCAACTAATGAAAAACTGTTTTTT	CASSQSRATNEKLFF
10	TRBV20-1	.	TRBJ2-5	.	TGCAGTGCTAGGGACGAGACCCAGTACTTC	CSARDETQYF
13	TRBV7-9	.	TRBJ1-2	TRBD1	TGTGCCAGCAGCTCTCGGACAGGCTATGGCTACACCTTC	CASSSRTGYGYTF
12	TRBV29-1	.	TRBJ1-1	.	TGCAGCGTATCATACAGGAACACTGAAGCTTTCTTT	CSVSYRNTEAFF
15	TRBV18	many	TRBJ2-3	.	TGTGCCAGCTCACCAGTAGTGCAAGGCACAGATACGCAGTATTTT	CASSPVVQGTDTQYF
16	TRBV11-2	few	TRBJ1-1	.	TGTGCCAGCAGCCCTAACCCAGGGTTTACGAACACTGAAGCTTTCTTT	CASSPNPGFTNTEAFF
13	TRBV9	many	TRBJ1-1	.	TGTGCCAGCAGCGTAGCTGGGGGGTTTGAAGCTTTCTTT	CASSVAGGFEAFF